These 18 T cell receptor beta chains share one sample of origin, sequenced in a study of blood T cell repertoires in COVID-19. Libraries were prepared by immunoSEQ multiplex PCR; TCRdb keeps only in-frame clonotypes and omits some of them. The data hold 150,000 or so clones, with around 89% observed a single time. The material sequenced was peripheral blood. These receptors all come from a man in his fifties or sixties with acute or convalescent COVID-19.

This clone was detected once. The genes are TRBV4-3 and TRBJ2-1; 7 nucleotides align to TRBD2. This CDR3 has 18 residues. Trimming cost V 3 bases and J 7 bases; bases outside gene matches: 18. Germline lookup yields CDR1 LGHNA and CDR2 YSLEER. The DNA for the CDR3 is TGCGCCAGCAGCCAGCCCGGGGCTAGCGGCCTACCGGGTAATGAGCAGTTCTTC. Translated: CASSQPGASGLPGNEQFF.

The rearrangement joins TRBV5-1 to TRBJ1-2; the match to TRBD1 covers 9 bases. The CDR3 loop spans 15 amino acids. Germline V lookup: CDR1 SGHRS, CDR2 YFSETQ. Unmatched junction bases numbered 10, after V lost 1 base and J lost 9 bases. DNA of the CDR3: TGCGCCAGCAGCTTGTCCGAATTACAGGGGGCGAGCTACACCTTC. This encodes CASSLSELQGASYTF.

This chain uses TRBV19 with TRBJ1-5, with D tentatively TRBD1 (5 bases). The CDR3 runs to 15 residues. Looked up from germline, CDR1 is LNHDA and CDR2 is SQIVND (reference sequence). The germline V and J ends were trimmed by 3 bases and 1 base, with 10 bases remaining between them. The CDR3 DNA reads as TGTGCCAGTAGTATTAAGGGGTCCAGCAATCAGCCCCAGCATTTT. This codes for CASSIKGSSNQPQHF.

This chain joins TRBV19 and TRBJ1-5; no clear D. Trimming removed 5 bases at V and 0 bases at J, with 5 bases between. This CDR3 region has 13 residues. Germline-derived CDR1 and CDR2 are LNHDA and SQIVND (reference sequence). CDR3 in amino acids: CASSSDSNQPQHF. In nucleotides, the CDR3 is TGTGCCAGTAGTTCAGATAGCAATCAGCCCCAGCATTTT.

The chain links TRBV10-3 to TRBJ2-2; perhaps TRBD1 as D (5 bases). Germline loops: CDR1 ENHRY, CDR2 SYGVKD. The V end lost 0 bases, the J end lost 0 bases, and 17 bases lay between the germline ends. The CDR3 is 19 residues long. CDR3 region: CAISESAVRQYANTGELFF. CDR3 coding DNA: TGTGCCATCAGTGAGTCCGCGGTTAGACAGTACGCGAACACCGGGGAGCTGTTTTTT.

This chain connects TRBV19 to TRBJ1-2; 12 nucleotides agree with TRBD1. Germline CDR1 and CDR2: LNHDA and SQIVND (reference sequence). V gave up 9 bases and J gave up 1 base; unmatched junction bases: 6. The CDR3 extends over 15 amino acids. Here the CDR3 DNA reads TGTGCCAGCCGGGACAGGGGGCACTATAACTATGGCTACACCTTC. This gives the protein CASRDRGHYNYGYTF.

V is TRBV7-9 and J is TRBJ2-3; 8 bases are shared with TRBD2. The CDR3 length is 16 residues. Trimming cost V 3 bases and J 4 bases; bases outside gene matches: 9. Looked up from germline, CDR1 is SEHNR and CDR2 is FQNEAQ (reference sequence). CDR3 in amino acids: CASSFLGLADPDTQYF. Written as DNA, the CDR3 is TGTGCCAGCAGCTTTCTAGGACTAGCTGATCCAGATACGCAGTATTTT. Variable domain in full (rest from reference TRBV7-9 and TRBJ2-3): DTGVSQNPRHKITKRGQNVTFRCDPISEHNRLYWYRQTLGQGPEFLTYFQNEAQLEKSRLLSDRFSAERPKGSFSTLEIQRTEQGDSAMYLCASSFLGLADPDTQYFGPGTRLTVL.

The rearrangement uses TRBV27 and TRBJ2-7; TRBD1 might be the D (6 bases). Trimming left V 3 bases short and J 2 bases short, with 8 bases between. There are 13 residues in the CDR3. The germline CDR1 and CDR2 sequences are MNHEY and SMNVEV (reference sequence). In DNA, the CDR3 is TGTGCCAGCAGTTTGGGGGCCCCCTACGAGCAGTACTTC. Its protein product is CASSLGAPYEQYF.

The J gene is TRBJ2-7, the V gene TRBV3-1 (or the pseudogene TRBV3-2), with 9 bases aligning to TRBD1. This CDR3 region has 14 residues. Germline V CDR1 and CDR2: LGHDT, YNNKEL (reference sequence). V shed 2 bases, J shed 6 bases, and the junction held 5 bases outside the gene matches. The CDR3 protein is CASSQLDRGSEQYF. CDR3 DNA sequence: TGTGCCAGCAGCCAACTGGACAGGGGATCCGAGCAGTACTTC.

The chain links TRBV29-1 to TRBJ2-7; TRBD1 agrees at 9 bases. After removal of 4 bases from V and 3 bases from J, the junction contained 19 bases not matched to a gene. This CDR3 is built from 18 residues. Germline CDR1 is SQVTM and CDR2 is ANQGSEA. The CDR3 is CSVAGSSVTGGNIYEQYF. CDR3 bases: TGCAGCGTTGCGGGATCTTCCGTGACAGGGGGAAATATCTACGAGCAGTACTTC.

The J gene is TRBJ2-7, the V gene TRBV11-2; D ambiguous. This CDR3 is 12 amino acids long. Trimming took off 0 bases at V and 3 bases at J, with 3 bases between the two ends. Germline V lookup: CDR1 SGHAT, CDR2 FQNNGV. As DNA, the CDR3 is TGTGCCAGCAGCTTAGACAGCTACGAGCAGTACTTC. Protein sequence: CASSLDSYEQYF. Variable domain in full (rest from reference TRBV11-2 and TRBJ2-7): EAGVAQSPRYKIIEKRQSVAFWCNPISGHATLYWYQQILGQGPKLLIQFQNNGVVDDSQLPKDRFSAERLKGVDSTLKIQPAKLEDSAVYLCASSLDSYEQYFGPGTRLTVT.

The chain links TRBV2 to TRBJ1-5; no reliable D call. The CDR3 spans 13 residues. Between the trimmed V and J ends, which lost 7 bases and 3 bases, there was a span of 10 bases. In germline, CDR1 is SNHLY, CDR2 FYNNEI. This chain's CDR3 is CASNPGYNQPQHF. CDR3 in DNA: TGTGCCAGCAACCCGGGATACAATCAGCCCCAGCATTTT.

The CDR3 DNA follows: TGTGCCAGCAGCTTATTGGGACAGGGGCACTACGAGCAGTACTTC. Amino acids: CASSLLGQGHYEQYF. The chain combines TRBV11-3 with TRBJ2-7, with 10 bases matching TRBD1. CDR1 SGHNT and CDR2 YENEEA come from the germline V gene. There are 15 residues in the CDR3. Losses at the gene ends were 2 bases for V and 3 bases for J; bases not matched to a gene: 4.

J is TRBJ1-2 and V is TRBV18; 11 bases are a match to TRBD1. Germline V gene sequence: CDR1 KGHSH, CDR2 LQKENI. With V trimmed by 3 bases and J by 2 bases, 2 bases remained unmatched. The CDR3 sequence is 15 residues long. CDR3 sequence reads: CASSPRDRGNYGYTF. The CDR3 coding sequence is TGTGCCAGCTCACCGCGGGACAGGGGGAACTATGGCTACACCTTC. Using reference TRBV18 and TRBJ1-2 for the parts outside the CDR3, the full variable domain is NAGVMQNPRHLVRRRGQEARLRCSPMKGHSHVYWYRQLPEEGLKFMVYLQKENIIDESGMPKERFSAEFPKEGPSILRIQQVVRGDSAAYFCASSPRDRGNYGYTFGSGTRLTVV.

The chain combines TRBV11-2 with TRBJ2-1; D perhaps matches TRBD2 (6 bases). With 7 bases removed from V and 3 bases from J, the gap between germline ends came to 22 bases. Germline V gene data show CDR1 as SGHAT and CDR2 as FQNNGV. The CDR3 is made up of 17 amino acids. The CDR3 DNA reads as TGTGCCAGCACCAAACCGGCTTTGGGAGGCCGCTACAATGAGCAGTTCTTC. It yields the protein CASTKPALGGRYNEQFF.

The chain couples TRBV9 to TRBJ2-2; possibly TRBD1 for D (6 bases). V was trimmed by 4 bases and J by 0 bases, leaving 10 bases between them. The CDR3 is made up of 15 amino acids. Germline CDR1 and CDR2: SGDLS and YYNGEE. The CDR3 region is CASSLGTTNTGELFF. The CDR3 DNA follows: TGTGCCAGCAGCCTCGGGACAACGAACACCGGGGAGCTGTTTTTT.

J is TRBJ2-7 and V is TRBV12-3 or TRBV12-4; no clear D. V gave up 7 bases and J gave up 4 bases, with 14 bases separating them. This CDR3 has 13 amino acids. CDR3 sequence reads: CASMELDVYEQYF. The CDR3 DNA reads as TGTGCCAGCATGGAGTTGGATGTTTACGAGCAGTACTTC.

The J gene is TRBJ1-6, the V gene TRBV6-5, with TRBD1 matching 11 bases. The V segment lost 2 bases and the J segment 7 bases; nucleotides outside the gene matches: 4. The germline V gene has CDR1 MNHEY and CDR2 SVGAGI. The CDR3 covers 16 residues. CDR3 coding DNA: TGTGCCAGCAGTTACGTTGGGACAGGGGGAAATTCACCCCTCCACTTT. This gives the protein CASSYVGTGGNSPLHF.